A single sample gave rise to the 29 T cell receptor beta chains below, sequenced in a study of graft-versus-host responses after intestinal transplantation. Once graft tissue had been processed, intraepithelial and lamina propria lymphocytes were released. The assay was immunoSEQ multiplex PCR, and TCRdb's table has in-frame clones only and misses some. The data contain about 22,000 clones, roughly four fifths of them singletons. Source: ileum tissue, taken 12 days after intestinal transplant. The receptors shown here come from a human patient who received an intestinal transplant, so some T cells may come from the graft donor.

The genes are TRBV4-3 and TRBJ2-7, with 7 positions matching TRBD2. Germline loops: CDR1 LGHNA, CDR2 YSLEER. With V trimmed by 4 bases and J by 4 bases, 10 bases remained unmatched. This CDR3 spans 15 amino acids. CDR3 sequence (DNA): TGCGCCAGCAGCCCCTCGTGGCTAGCGGCATACGAGCAGTACTTC. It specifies CASSPSWLAAYEQYF.

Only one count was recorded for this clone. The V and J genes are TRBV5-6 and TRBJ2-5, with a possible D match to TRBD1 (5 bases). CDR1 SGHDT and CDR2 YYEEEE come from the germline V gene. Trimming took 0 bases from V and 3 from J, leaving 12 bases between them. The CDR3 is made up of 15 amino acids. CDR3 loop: CASSLGAGRKETQYF. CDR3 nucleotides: TGTGCCAGCAGCTTGGGCGCAGGGCGGAAAGAGACCCAGTACTTC.

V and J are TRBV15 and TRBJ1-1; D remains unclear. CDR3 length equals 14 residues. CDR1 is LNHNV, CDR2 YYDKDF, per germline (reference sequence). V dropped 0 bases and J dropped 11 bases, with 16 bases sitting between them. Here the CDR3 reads CATSRDSRSGDAFF. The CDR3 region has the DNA TGTGCCACCAGCAGAGATTCGCGTTCAGGTGATGCTTTCTTT.

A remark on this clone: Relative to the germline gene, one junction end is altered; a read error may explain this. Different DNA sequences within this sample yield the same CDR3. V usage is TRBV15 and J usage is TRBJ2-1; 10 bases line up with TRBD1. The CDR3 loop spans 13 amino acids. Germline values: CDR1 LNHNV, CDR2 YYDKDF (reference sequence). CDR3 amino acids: CATSGDRGNEQFF. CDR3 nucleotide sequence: TGCGCCACCAGCGGGGACAGGGGAAATGAGCAGTTCTTC.

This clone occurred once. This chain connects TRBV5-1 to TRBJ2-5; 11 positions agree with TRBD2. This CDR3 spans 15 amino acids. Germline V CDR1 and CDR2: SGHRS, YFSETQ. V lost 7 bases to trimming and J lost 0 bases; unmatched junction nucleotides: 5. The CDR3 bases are TGCGCCAGCGCGGGGACTAGCGGTAACCAAGAGACCCAGTACTTC. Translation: CASAGTSGNQETQYF.

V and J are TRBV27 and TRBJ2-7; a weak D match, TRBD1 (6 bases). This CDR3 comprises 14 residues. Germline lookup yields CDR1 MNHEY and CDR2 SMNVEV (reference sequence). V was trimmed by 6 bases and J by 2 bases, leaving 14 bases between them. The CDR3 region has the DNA TGTGCCAGCAGGCGACAGGACGGACCCTACGAGCAGTACTTC. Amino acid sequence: CASRRQDGPYEQYF.

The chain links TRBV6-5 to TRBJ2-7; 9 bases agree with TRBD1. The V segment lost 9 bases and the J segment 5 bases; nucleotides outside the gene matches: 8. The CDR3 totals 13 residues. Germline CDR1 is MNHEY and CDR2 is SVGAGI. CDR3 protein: CASTGQGINEQYF. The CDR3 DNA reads TGTGCCAGTACTGGACAGGGGATCAACGAGCAGTACTTC.

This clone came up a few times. CDR3 region: CASSHRQPFTDTQYF. The CDR3 DNA is TGTGCCAGCAGCCACCGACAGCCCTTCACAGATACGCAGTATTTT. This chain links TRBV6-8 with TRBJ2-3, with a possible D match to TRBD1 (5 bases). The CDR3 covers 15 residues. CDR1 is MNHGY and CDR2 is SAAAGT in the germline V gene. The germline V and J ends were trimmed by 6 bases and 2 bases, with 15 bases remaining between them.

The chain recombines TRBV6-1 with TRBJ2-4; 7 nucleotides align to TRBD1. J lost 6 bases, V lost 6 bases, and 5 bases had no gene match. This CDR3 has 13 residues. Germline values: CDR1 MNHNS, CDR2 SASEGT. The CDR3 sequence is CASRRDSRNIQYF. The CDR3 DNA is TGTGCCAGCAGACGGGACAGTAGAAACATTCAGTACTTC.

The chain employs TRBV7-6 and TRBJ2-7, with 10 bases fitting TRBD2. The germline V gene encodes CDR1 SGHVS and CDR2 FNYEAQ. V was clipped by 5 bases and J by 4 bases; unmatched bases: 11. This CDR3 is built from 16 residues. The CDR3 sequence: CASSHDQREGFYEQYF. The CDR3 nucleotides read TGTGCCAGCAGCCATGACCAGCGGGAGGGTTTTTACGAGCAGTACTTC. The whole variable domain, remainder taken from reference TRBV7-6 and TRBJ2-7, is GAGVSQSPRYKVTKRGQDVALRCDPISGHVSLYWYRQALGQGPEFLTYFNYEAQQDKSGLPNDRFSAERPEGSISTLTIQRTEQRDSAMYRCASSHDQREGFYEQYFGPGTRLTVT.

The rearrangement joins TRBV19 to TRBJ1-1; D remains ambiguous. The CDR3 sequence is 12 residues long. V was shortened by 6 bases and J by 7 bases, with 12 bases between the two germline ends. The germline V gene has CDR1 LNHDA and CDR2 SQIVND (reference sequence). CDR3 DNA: TGTGCCAGTAGAAACCTAGAGGTTGAAGCTTTCTTT. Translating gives CASRNLEVEAFF.

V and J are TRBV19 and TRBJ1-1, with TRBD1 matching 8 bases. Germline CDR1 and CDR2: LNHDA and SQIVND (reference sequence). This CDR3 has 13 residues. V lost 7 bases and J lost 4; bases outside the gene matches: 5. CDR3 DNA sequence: TGTGCCAGTAATCCAGGGGGCATCACTGAAGCTTTCTTT. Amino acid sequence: CASNPGGITEAFF.

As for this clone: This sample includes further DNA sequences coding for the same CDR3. The chain's CDR3 is CASSEGQPYGYTF. The DNA for the CDR3 is TGTGCCAGCAGTGAGGGGCAGCCCTATGGCTACACCTTC. The chain recombines TRBV2 with TRBJ1-2; a weak D match, TRBD1 (5 bases). Germline-derived CDR1 and CDR2 are SNHLY and FYNNEI. The V and J ends lost 3 bases and 4 bases respectively, with 9 bases between them. There are 13 residues in the CDR3.

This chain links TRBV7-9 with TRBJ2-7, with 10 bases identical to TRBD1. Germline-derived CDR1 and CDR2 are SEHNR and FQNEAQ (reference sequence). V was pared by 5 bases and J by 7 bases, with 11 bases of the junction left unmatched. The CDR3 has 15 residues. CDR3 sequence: CASSEFGTGAREQYF. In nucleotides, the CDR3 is TGTGCCAGCAGCGAGTTCGGGACAGGGGCGAGGGAGCAGTACTTC.

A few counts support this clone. The CDR3 reads CATSRPAGVGSDTQYF. The CDR3 DNA sequence: TGTGCCACCAGCAGACCAGCGGGAGTGGGATCAGATACGCAGTATTTT. The chain combines TRBV15 with TRBJ2-3; TRBD2 matches 8 bases. J gave up 4 bases and V 2 bases, and 8 bases lay outside the gene matches. The germline V gene encodes CDR1 LNHNV and CDR2 YYDKDF (reference sequence). The CDR3 has 16 amino acids.

The CDR3 DNA reads as TGTGCCAGCAGCCAACAGGGTAGCTCCTACGAGCAGTACTTC. Protein sequence: CASSQQGSSYEQYF. V usage is TRBV13 and J usage is TRBJ2-7; maybe TRBD1 (6 bases). This CDR3 comprises 14 residues. Deletions cut 5 bases from V and 0 bases from J, with 11 bases between. The germline V gene has CDR1 PRHDT and CDR2 FYEKMQ (reference sequence).

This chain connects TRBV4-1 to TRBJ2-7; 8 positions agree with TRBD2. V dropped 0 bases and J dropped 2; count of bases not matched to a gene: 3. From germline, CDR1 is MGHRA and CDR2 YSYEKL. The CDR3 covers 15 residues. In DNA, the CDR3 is TGCGCCAGCAGCCAAGAGCGGGAGGCCCCCTACGAGCAGTACTTC. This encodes CASSQEREAPYEQYF.

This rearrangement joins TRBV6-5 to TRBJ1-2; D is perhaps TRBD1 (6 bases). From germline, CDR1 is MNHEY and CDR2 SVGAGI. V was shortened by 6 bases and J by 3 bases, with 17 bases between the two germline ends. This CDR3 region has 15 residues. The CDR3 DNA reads TGTGCCAGCAGACCGGCGCTTCCAGGGGACTATGGCTACACCTTC. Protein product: CASRPALPGDYGYTF.

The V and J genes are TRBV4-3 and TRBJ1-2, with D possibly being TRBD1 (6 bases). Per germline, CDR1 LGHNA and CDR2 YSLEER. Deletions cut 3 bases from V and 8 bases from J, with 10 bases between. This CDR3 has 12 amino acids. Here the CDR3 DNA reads TGCGCCAGCAGCCAGGGGGGGCGAGGCTACACCTTC. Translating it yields CASSQGGRGYTF.

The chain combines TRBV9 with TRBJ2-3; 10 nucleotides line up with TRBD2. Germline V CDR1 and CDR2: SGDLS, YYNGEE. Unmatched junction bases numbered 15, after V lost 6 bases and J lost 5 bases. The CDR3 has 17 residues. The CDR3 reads CASTEKGERGGVDTQYF. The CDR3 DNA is TGTGCCAGCACCGAGAAGGGGGAGCGGGGGGGCGTAGATACGCAGTATTTT.

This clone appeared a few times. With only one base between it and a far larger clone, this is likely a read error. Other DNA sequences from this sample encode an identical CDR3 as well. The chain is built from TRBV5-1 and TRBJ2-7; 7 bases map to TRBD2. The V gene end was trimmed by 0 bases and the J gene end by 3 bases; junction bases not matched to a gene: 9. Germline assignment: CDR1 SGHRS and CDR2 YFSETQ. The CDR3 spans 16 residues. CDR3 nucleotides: TGCGCCAGCAGCTTGGCATCGGGGGGATCTCTCTACGAGCAGTACTTC. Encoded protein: CASSLASGGSLYEQYF.

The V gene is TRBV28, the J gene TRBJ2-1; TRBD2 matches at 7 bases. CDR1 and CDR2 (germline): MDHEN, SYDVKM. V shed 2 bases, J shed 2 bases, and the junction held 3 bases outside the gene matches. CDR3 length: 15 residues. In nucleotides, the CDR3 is TGTGCCAGCAGTTTAGGGGGGGGGACCTACAATGAGCAGTTCTTC. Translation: CASSLGGGTYNEQFF.

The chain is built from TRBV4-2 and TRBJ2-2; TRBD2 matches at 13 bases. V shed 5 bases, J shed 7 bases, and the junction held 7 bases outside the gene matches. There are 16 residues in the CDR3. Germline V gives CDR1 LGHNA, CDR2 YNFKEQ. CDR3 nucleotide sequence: TGTGCCAGCAGCTCCACTAGCGGGAGGGTCGGCGGGGAGCTGTTTTTT. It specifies CASSSTSGRVGGELFF.

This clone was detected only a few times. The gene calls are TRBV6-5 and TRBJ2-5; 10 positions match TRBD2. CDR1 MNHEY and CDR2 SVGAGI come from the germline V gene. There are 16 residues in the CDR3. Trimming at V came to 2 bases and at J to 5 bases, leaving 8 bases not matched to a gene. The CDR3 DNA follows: TGTGCCAGCAGTTACAGGGGACTAGCGCTAGGGGAGACCCAGTACTTC. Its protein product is CASSYRGLALGETQYF.

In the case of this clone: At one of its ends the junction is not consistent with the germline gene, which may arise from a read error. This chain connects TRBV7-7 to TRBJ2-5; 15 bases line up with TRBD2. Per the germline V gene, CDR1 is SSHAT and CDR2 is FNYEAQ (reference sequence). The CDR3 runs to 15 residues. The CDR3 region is CASSRTSGGAETQYF. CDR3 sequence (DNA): TGTGCTAGCAGCAGGACTAGCGGGGGGGCGGAGACCCAGTACTTC.

The CDR3 sequence: CASSWLAGAGELFF. The CDR3 DNA follows: TGTGCCAGCAGCTGGCTAGCGGGGGCCGGGGAGCTGTTTTTT. V is TRBV7-3 and J is TRBJ2-2, with 10 bases matching TRBD2. Trimming cost V 4 bases and J 6 bases; bases outside gene matches: 2. This CDR3 comprises 14 residues. Germline V gene data show CDR1 as SGHTA and CDR2 as FQGTGA.

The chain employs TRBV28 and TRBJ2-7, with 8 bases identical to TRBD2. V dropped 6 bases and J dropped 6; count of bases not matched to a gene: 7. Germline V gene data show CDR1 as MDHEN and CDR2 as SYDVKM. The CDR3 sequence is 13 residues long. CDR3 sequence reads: CASSPGGRVEQYF. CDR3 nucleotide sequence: TGTGCCAGCAGCCCGGGGGGGCGGGTCGAGCAGTACTTC.

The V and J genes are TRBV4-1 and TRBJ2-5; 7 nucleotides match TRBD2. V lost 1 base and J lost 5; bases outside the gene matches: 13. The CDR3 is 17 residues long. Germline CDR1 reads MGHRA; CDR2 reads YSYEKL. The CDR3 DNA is TGCGCCAGCAGCCAAGCCCCATCTAGCGCGGGGGTCGAGACCCAGTACTTC. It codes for CASSQAPSSAGVETQYF.

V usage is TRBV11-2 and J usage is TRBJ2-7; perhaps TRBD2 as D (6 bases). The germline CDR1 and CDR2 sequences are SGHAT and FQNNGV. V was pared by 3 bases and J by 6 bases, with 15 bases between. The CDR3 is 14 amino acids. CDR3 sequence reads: CASSFRDFGFEQYF. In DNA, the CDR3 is TGTGCCAGCAGCTTCCGGGACTTCGGCTTCGAGCAGTACTTC.